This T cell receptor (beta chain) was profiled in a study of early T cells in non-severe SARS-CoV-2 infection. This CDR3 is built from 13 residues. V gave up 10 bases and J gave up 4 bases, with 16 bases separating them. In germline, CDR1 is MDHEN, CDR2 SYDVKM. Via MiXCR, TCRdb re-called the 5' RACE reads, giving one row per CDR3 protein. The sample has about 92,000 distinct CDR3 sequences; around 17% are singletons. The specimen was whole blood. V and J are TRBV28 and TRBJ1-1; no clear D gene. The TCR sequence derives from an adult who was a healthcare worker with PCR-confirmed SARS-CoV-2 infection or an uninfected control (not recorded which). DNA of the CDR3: TGTGCCACCGTTCCCCGGCCATCCACTGAAGCTTTCTTT. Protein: CATVPRPSTEAFF.